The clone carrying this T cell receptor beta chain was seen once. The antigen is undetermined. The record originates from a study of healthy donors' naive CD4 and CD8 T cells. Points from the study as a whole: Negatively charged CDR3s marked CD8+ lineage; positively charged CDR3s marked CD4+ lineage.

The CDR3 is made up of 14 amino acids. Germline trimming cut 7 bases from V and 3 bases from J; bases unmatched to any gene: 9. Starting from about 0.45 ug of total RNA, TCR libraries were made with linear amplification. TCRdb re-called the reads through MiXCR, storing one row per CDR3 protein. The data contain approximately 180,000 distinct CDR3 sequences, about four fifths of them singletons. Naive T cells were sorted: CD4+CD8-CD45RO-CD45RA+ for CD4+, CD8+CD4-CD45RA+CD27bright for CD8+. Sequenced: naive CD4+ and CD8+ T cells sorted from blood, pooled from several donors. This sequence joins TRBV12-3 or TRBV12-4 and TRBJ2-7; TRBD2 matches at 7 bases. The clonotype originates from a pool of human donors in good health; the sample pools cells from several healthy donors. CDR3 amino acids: CASTSPGLLYEQYF. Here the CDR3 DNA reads TGTGCCAGCACCAGTCCGGGACTACTCTACGAGCAGTACTTC.